This T cell receptor beta chain was found in a study of blood T cell repertoires in COVID-19. Background on the study: The origin of the acute and convalescent COVID-19 samples was the United States, Italy and Spain. The cDNA or gDNA used as material had been derived from T cells, B-cell-depleted T cells, or PBMCs.

Sequencing was performed with immunoSEQ multiplex PCR; in TCRdb, only in-frame clones are kept and a portion is missing. The table has around 160,000 clones, 85% to 90% seen once; the top ten hold 13%. Trimming took 3 bases from V and 3 from J; bases not matched to a gene: 3. The CDR3 extends over 15 amino acids. The germline CDR1 and CDR2 sequences are DFQATT and SNEGSKA (reference sequence). The V and J genes are TRBV20-1 and TRBJ1-6; 9 bases agree with TRBD1. The sample comprised peripheral blood. The receptor was derived from a man aged 18 to 30 with COVID-19, enrolled during active disease. The DNA of the CDR3 is TGCAGTGCTAGTAGGACAGGGGACTATAATTCACCCCTCCACTTT. Amino acid sequence: CSASRTGDYNSPLHF.